A selection of T cell receptor beta chains follows, all from one sample in a study of T cell changes during pregnancy in multiple sclerosis. TCRdb's table, derived via immunoSEQ multiplex PCR, lists solely in-frame clones and lacks some. The sample shows about 36,000 clones, about nine tenths of them seen only once. Material: CD4+ T cells from peripheral blood mononuclear cells, obtained in the second trimester of pregnancy. These receptors were taken from a female donor in good health, enrolled as a control in a pregnancy study. Both conserved end residues are part of each CDR3. A D gene is named only where the DNA matches it firmly. Not every row has a clone size; where given, it reads once, few, many or a size class.

V,J,D,size,DNA,CDR3
TRBV7-2,TRBJ1-3,NA,NA,TGTGCCAGCAGCCCCCGTATGGGGGGATCTGGAAACACCATATATTTT,CASSPRMGGSGNTIYF
TRBV10-3,TRBJ2-6,NA,NA,TGTGCCGCCGCACAGTCCCTAGCAATCTCTGGGGCCAACGTCCTGACTTTC,CAAAQSLAISGANVLTF
TRBV18,TRBJ2-6,TRBD2,NA,TGTGCCAGCTCACCTCGTGGGGGGGACTCTGGGGCCAACGTCCTGACTTTC,CASSPRGGDSGANVLTF
TRBV9,TRBJ2-7,NA,NA,TGTGCCAGCAGCGGAAACCCGTTGCGATCCTACGAGCAGTACTTC,CASSGNPLRSYEQYF
TRBV5-4,TRBJ1-1,TRBD1,NA,TGTGCCAGCAGTCCCGGGACAGCAAAAGCTTTCTTT,CASSPGTAKAFF
TRBV5-6,TRBJ1-6,NA,NA,TGTGCCAGCAGCTTGGCAGGGGCTAAAGGTTCACCCCTCCACTTT,CASSLAGAKGSPLHF
TRBV27,TRBJ1-1,TRBD1,NA,TGTGCCAGCAGTTCCCTCGACAGGGGGCGAGCTTTCTTT,CASSSLDRGRAFF
TRBV5-1,TRBJ2-1,NA,NA,TGCGCCAGCAGCTTGGACCAGGGTAACTACAATGAGCAGTTCTTC,CASSLDQGNYNEQFF
TRBV30,TRBJ1-2,NA,medium-sized,TGTGCCTGGAGTACCCGGACATTAGGGTATGGCTACACCTTC,CAWSTRTLGYGYTF
TRBV21-1,TRBJ1-1,NA,NA,TGTGCCAGCAGCATAAATTTGACAGGGAACACTGAAGCTTTCTTT,CASSINLTGNTEAFF
TRBV18,TRBJ1-1,NA,NA,TGTGCCAGCTCACCACTTGAGGGAATGAACACTGAAGCTTTCTTT,CASSPLEGMNTEAFF
TRBV6-4,TRBJ2-1,TRBD2,NA,TGTGCCAGCAGTGACCGGGCGGGGGGGCCGAAATACAATGAGCAGTTCTTC,CASSDRAGGPKYNEQFF
TRBV29-1,TRBJ2-7,TRBD2,NA,TGCAGCGTCAAGCGGGAGGGGCCGTACGAGCAGTACTTC,CSVKREGPYEQYF
TRBV10-3,TRBJ2-3,TRBD2,NA,TGTGCCATCAGTGTGGAGACTAGCGGGTTCAATACGCAGTATTTT,CAISVETSGFNTQYF
TRBV30,TRBJ2-3,TRBD2,NA,TGTGCCTGGAGGAGGGAGCCTAGCGGTCTCACAGATACGCAGTATTTT,CAWRREPSGLTDTQYF
TRBV7-9,TRBJ2-2,TRBD2,NA,TGTGCCAGCAGCTCCACTAGCGGATTGAACACCGGGGAGCTGTTTTTT,CASSSTSGLNTGELFF
TRBV7-3,TRBJ2-1,TRBD2,once,TGTGCCAGCAGCAGGTCGCGGGGGGGCCACAATGAGCAGTTCTTC,CASSRSRGGHNEQFF
TRBV29-1,TRBJ2-7,TRBD2,NA,TGCAGCGCCTTAAGCGGGACGATCTCCTACGAGCAGTACTTC,CSALSGTISYEQYF
TRBV5-1,TRBJ1-1,NA,NA,TGCGCCAGCAGCCCATCTACGCGTAACACTGAAGCTTTCTTT,CASSPSTRNTEAFF
TRBV5-4,TRBJ2-3,NA,NA,TGTGCCAGCAGCTTGGCGAGGGATACGCAGTATTTT,CASSLARDTQYF
TRBV28,TRBJ1-1,NA,NA,TGTGCCAGCAGTTTATGGGGCTGGGAGGGGCGCTGGGAAGCTTTCTTT,CASSLWGWEGRWEAFF
TRBV2,TRBJ2-6,NA,NA,TGTGCCAGCAGTGAGGATCTAGCTACTGGGGCCAACGTCCTGACTTTC,CASSEDLATGANVLTF
TRBV6-1,TRBJ1-4,NA,NA,TGTGCCAGCAGTGCCCAGGTACCGACTAATGAAAAACTGTTTTTT,CASSAQVPTNEKLFF
TRBV12-5,TRBJ2-4,NA,NA,TGTGCTAGTGGTCGCAGCACGGGTTTAGTAGACATTCAGTACTTC,CASGRSTGLVDIQYF
TRBV28,TRBJ1-4,NA,NA,TGTGCCAGCAGTTTATGGGGCAGAGAAAAACTGTTTTTT,CASSLWGREKLFF
TRBV5-1,TRBJ2-1,NA,NA,TGCGCCAGCACACTCAACGGGGGCTCCTACAATGAGCAGTTCTTC,CASTLNGGSYNEQFF
TRBV9,TRBJ1-3,NA,NA,TGTGCCAGCAGCGTTTCTGGGGACACCAGAAACACCATATATTTT,CASSVSGDTRNTIYF
TRBV29-1,TRBJ2-7,NA,NA,TGCAGCGTTGGCAGGGGCAACGAGCAGTACTTC,CSVGRGNEQYF
TRBV5-1,TRBJ1-1,NA,NA,TGCGCCAGCAGCTTGGTACAGCCGAACACTGAAGCTTTCTTT,CASSLVQPNTEAFF
TRBV6-6,TRBJ2-5,NA,NA,TGTGCCAGCAGCTGGCGGGGAGAGACCCAGTACTTC,CASSWRGETQYF
TRBV19,TRBJ1-2,NA,few,TGTGCCAGTAGTATAGACAGCTATGGCTACACCTTC,CASSIDSYGYTF
TRBV5-1,TRBJ2-7,TRBD1,NA,TGCGCCAGCAGCTTGGGACAGGGAGTTTCGTACGAGCAGTACTTC,CASSLGQGVSYEQYF
TRBV6-1,TRBJ2-7,TRBD1,once,TGTGCCAGCAGCATGGGACAGGCATACGAGCAGTACTTC,CASSMGQAYEQYF
TRBV19,TRBJ1-1,NA,NA,TGTGCCAGTAGTGAGGACAGGAACACTGAAGCTTTCTTT,CASSEDRNTEAFF
TRBV21-1,TRBJ2-2,NA,NA,TGTGCCAGCAGCCTTATCTGTCTGAACACCGGGGAGCTGTTTTTT,CASSLICLNTGELFF
TRBV19,TRBJ1-2,NA,NA,TGTGCCAGTAACCCAGGGGATTCCACTTACCTTAACTATGGCTACACCTTC,CASNPGDSTYLNYGYTF
TRBV11-3,TRBJ2-1,NA,NA,TGTGCCAGCAGCTCGACAGGCAGGCCGAGCTCCTACAATGAGCAGTTCTTC,CASSSTGRPSSYNEQFF
TRBV5-1,TRBJ2-5,NA,NA,TGCGCCAGCAGCGGAGGGTTCTCCATCCAAGAGACCCAGTACTTC,CASSGGFSIQETQYF
TRBV27,TRBJ2-3,NA,NA,TGTGCCAGCAGTTCGCTATCTAGCGTGATAGATACGCAGTATTTT,CASSSLSSVIDTQYF
TRBV2,TRBJ2-2,TRBD2,NA,TGTGCCAGCAGAAGGTTAGCGGGCTTTAACACCGGGGAGCTGTTTTTT,CASRRLAGFNTGELFF
TRBV2,TRBJ1-1,NA,NA,TGTGCCACGAACCCGGGACAATTGAACACTGAAGCTTTCTTT,CATNPGQLNTEAFF
TRBV27,TRBJ2-1,NA,NA,TGTGCCAGCAGTTTATCCGAGTACAATGAGCAGTTCTTC,CASSLSEYNEQFF
TRBV11-2,TRBJ2-7,NA,NA,TGTGCCAGCCGAGCTCCGGGGGAGCAGTACTTC,CASRAPGEQYF
TRBV10-3,TRBJ1-1,TRBD1,NA,TGTGCCATCAGTCCCGGGACAGGGGGCGATGCTGAAGCTTTCTTT,CAISPGTGGDAEAFF
TRBV28,TRBJ2-7,NA,NA,TGTGCCAGCAGTGCCCCAGCAGACAGAGAGCAGTACTTC,CASSAPADREQYF
TRBV5-4,TRBJ1-1,TRBD1,NA,TGTGCCAGCAGCACCGAAGACAGGGTGCAAGTTAACACTGAAGCTTTCTTT,CASSTEDRVQVNTEAFF
TRBV21-1,TRBJ2-3,NA,NA,TGTGCCAGCAGCAACGTGGATGGGACAGCTAGTGGCACAGATACGCAGTATTTT,CASSNVDGTASGTDTQYF
TRBV29-1,TRBJ2-3,NA,NA,TGCAGCGTCCCCCGGGGGGCTAATGGAGATACGCAGTATTTT,CSVPRGANGDTQYF
TRBV6-1,TRBJ2-7,NA,NA,TGTGCCAGCAGAGAAACAGTGTCCTACGAGCAGTACTTC,CASRETVSYEQYF
TRBV28,TRBJ1-3,NA,NA,TGTGCCAGCAGTTCTAGAAACACCATATATTTT,CASSSRNTIYF
TRBV19,TRBJ2-5,NA,NA,TGTGCCAGTAGGAACCTCGGGACATCCCAAGAGACCCAGTACTTC,CASRNLGTSQETQYF
TRBV5-1,TRBJ2-5,TRBD1,once,TGCGCCAGCAGCTTGGGTGCAGGGGGCTTTGAGACCCAGTACTTC,CASSLGAGGFETQYF
TRBV5-1,TRBJ2-7,TRBD2,NA,TGCGCCAGCGGGGGCGGACTAGCGGGCGTAGCGGGGCAGTACTTC,CASGGGLAGVAGQYF
TRBV28,TRBJ2-7,TRBD2,NA,TGTGCCAGCAGTTCCGCCCCCTCAGCGGGAGATTTCTACGAGCAGTACTTC,CASSSAPSAGDFYEQYF
TRBV5-8,TRBJ2-7,NA,few,TGTGCCAGCAGCTTACACAGGGTGAACTCCTACGAGCAGTACTTC,CASSLHRVNSYEQYF
TRBV5-6,TRBJ1-1,TRBD1,NA,TGTGCCAGCAGCTTACAGGGGGGAGGCACTGAAGCTTTCTTT,CASSLQGGGTEAFF